This section outlines one TCR beta chain sequence together with its context. Using immunoSEQ multiplex PCR, the repertoire was profiled, and TCRdb retains in-frame clones only, with some absent. Of 45,000 to 55,000 clones listed, 65% to 85% are singletons. This sample stems from a study of OX40 agonist ivuxolimab in advanced cancers. Overall study context: In this cohort, patients received ivuxolimab, an agonistic anti-OX40 (CD134) antibody. Three patients showed partial responses: one hepatocellular carcinoma and two cutaneous melanoma cases.

Trimming cost V 3 bases and J 4 bases, with 7 bases left between them. The CDR3 sequence is 14 residues long. Germline V gives CDR1 WSHSY, CDR2 SAAADI. Sequences were derived from CD4+ or CD8+ T cells sorted from blood, sampled in a trial of the OX40 agonist ivuxolimab. The clonotype originates from an adult with an advanced solid tumor such as melanoma, head and neck, liver or kidney cancer. This rearrangement joins TRBV10-2 to TRBJ1-6; D unclear. The CDR3 sequence: CASSENSYNSPLHF. The CDR3 DNA reads TGCGCCAGCAGTGAAAACAGTTATAATTCACCCCTCCACTTT.